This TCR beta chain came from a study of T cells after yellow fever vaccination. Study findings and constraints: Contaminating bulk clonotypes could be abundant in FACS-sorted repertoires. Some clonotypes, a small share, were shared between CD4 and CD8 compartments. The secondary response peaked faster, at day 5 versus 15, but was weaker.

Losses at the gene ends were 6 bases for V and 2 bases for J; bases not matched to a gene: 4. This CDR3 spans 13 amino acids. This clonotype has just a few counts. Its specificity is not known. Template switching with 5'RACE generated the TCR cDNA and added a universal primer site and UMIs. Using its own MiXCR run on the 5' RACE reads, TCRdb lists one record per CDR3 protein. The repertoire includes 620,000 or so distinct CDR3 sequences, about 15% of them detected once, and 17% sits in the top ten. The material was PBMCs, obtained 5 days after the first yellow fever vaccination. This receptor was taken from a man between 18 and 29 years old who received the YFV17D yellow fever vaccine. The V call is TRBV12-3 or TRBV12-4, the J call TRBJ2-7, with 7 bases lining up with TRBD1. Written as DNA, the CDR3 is TGTGCCAGCAGCCGGGACAGAACCTACGAGCAGTACTTC. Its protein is CASSRDRTYEQYF.